A single sample gave rise to the 25 T cell receptor beta chains below, sequenced in a study of blood T cell repertoires in COVID-19. Using immunoSEQ multiplex PCR, the repertoire was profiled, and TCRdb retains in-frame clones only, with some absent. This sample has around 300,000 clones, with over 75% found just once. The sequenced sample was peripheral blood. The receptor source for this set is a human donor in a cohort sampled during active COVID-19.

V gene TRBV7-9 combines with J gene TRBJ2-7; 7 bases fit TRBD1. The length of the CDR3 is 15 residues. Germline V gene sequence: CDR1 SEHNR, CDR2 FQNEAQ (reference sequence). V lost 5 bases to trimming and J lost 3 bases; unmatched junction nucleotides: 10. CDR3 bases: TGTGCCAGCAGCACCCAGACAGGGCCTGGCTACGAGCAGTACTTC. It is translated as CASSTQTGPGYEQYF.

The chain carries TRBV4-3 and TRBJ2-5; tentative D call: TRBD2 (5 bases). CDR1 and CDR2 (germline): LGHNA, YSLEER. The V end lost 2 bases, the J end lost 0 bases, and 13 bases lay between the germline ends. There are 16 residues in the CDR3. CDR3 amino acids: CASSQSPWENQETQYF. The CDR3 nucleotides are TGCGCCAGCAGCCAATCTCCTTGGGAGAACCAAGAGACCCAGTACTTC.

The CDR3 is CASNLPWRGRREHDEKLFF. Written as DNA, the CDR3 is TGTGCCAGCAACCTTCCCTGGAGGGGGCGCCGGGAACACGACGAAAAACTGTTTTTT. The V call is TRBV7-9, the J call TRBJ1-4, with TRBD1 identical over 7 bases. CDR1 is SEHNR and CDR2 is FQNEAQ in the germline V gene (reference sequence). The CDR3 runs 19 residues. V dropped 7 bases and J dropped 8; count of bases not matched to a gene: 25.

The rearrangement links TRBV5-1 to TRBJ2-3; 8 bases fit TRBD2. The ends lost 0 bases at V and 7 bases at J; junction bases unmatched: 25. Per germline, CDR1 SGHRS and CDR2 YFSETQ. This CDR3 spans 21 amino acids. Written as DNA, the CDR3 is TGCGCCAGCAGCTTGGAAATGGCGGGAGGTAGAAATCCGGCTGCCGCGAATACGCAGTATTTT. This gives the protein CASSLEMAGGRNPAAANTQYF.

The chain employs TRBV14 and TRBJ2-1, with 10 positions matching TRBD2. Germline trimming cut 4 bases from V and 10 bases from J; bases unmatched to any gene: 10. Germline values: CDR1 SGHDN, CDR2 FVKESK. The CDR3 has 15 amino acids. The CDR3 is CASSPQLAGSSEQFF. CDR3 nucleotides: TGTGCCAGCAGCCCCCAACTAGCGGGGTCCAGCGAGCAGTTCTTC.

This clone was recorded a few times. This rearrangement joins TRBV18 to TRBJ1-6; D is unclear. The V and J ends lost 1 base and 8 bases respectively, with 15 bases between them. The CDR3 runs to 16 residues. Germline-derived CDR1 and CDR2 are KGHSH and LQKENI. The CDR3 sequence is CASSPRASPGDSPLHF. The CDR3 region has the DNA TGTGCCAGCTCACCACGGGCCAGCCCCGGTGATTCACCCCTCCACTTT. Variable domain in full (rest from reference TRBV18 and TRBJ1-6): NAGVMQNPRHLVRRRGQEARLRCSPMKGHSHVYWYRQLPEEGLKFMVYLQKENIIDESGMPKERFSAEFPKEGPSILRIQQVVRGDSAAYFCASSPRASPGDSPLHFGNGTRLTVT.

This clone appeared a single time. V and J are TRBV27 and TRBJ1-4, with TRBD1 identical over 8 bases. The V gene end was trimmed by 5 bases and the J gene end by 8 bases; junction bases not matched to a gene: 10. The CDR3 is 15 amino acids. CDR1 is MNHEY and CDR2 is SMNVEV in the germline V gene (reference sequence). The CDR3 DNA reads TGTGCCAGCAGTCTCTCAGGGGGCGCCTGGGAAAAACTGTTTTTT. Translation: CASSLSGGAWEKLFF.

The chain employs TRBV27 and TRBJ2-7, with 7 positions matching TRBD2. The CDR3 contains 13 residues. Germline-derived CDR1 and CDR2 are MNHEY and SMNVEV (reference sequence). J gave up 5 bases and V 8 bases, and 9 bases lay outside the gene matches. In DNA, the CDR3 is TGTGCCAGCCCGCCACTAGCGCCCCACGAGCAGTACTTC. Translation: CASPPLAPHEQYF.

This chain uses TRBV6-5 with TRBJ2-5; weak D call: TRBD2 (6 bases). The CDR3 runs 13 residues. Trimming removed 6 bases at V and 4 bases at J, with 12 bases between. The germline V gene encodes CDR1 MNHEY and CDR2 SVGAGI. The CDR3 DNA reads as TGTGCCAGCAGAACCCCGGGAGCAGAGACCCAGTACTTC. Translation gives CASRTPGAETQYF.

The V and J genes are TRBV3-1 (or the pseudogene TRBV3-2) and TRBJ1-4; 11 bases match TRBD1. Trimming cost V 2 bases and J 5 bases; bases outside gene matches: 1. The CDR3 covers 15 residues. Germline assignment: CDR1 LGHDT and CDR2 YNNKEL (reference sequence). The CDR3 DNA is TGTGCCAGCAGCCAATGGGACAGGGGGAATGAAAAACTGTTTTTT. It specifies CASSQWDRGNEKLFF.

This rearrangement joins TRBV11-2 to TRBJ2-7; 11 bases map to TRBD2. This CDR3 has 15 amino acids. Germline-derived CDR1 and CDR2 are SGHAT and FQNNGV. The V gene end was trimmed by 6 bases and the J gene end by 0 bases; junction bases not matched to a gene: 4. DNA of the CDR3: TGTGCCAGCAGGTTAACTAGCGGGAGCTCCTACGAGCAGTACTTC. It translates to CASRLTSGSSYEQYF.

The J gene is TRBJ2-3, the V gene TRBV10-3; 8 bases fit TRBD2. CDR3 length: 15 amino acids. Germline CDR1 and CDR2: ENHRY and SYGVKD. Trimming removed 2 bases from V and 8 bases from J; junction bases left unmatched: 9. The CDR3 sequence: CAISETGGRRGTQYF. The CDR3 DNA reads as TGTGCCATCAGTGAGACGGGAGGGAGGAGAGGTACGCAGTATTTT.

The chain couples TRBV4-3 to TRBJ2-5, with 8 bases matching TRBD1. The CDR3 contains 16 residues. Germline V gene lookup returns CDR1 LGHNA and CDR2 YSLEER. V lost 1 base to trimming and J lost 6 bases; unmatched junction nucleotides: 10. CDR3 sequence (DNA): TGCGCCAGCAGCCAAGCGTACCAGACAGGGGAAAAGACCCAGTACTTC. Protein: CASSQAYQTGEKTQYF.

The V and J genes are TRBV13 and TRBJ1-3, with 7 bases aligning to TRBD1. The CDR3 sequence is 16 residues long. The V gene's germline CDR1 is PRHDT and CDR2 FYEKMQ (reference sequence). V shed 2 bases, J shed 1 base, and the junction held 5 bases outside the gene matches. CDR3 amino acids: CASSLTGVKSGNTIYF. The CDR3 region has the DNA TGTGCCAGCAGCTTAACAGGGGTGAAGTCTGGAAACACCATATATTTT.

The chain recombines TRBV19 with TRBJ2-1; the match to TRBD2 covers 11 bases. The CDR3 contains 16 residues. In germline, CDR1 is LNHDA, CDR2 SQIVND (reference sequence). J was trimmed by 3 bases and V by 6 bases; bases with no gene match: 7. CDR3 sequence reads: CASRTQTSGVYNEQFF. In DNA, the CDR3 is TGTGCCAGTAGGACCCAGACTAGCGGGGTCTACAATGAGCAGTTCTTC.

The rearrangement uses TRBV5-1 and TRBJ1-1, with unresolved D. V gave up 9 bases and J gave up 1 base, with 13 bases separating them. The CDR3 totals 13 residues. CDR1 and CDR2 from the germline V gene are SGHRS and YFSETQ. As DNA, the CDR3 is TGCGCCACCTCGGACTCTGGGAACACTGAAGCTTTCTTT. This encodes CATSDSGNTEAFF.

This chain links TRBV10-3 with TRBJ1-1; D might be TRBD1 (6 bases). Trimming shortened V by 8 bases and J by 2 bases, and 9 bases separated the two germline ends. The CDR3 length is 12 residues. Germline V gene data show CDR1 as ENHRY and CDR2 as SYGVKD. The CDR3 DNA reads TGTGCCATCGGACAGACAAACACTGAAGCTTTCTTT. Amino acids: CAIGQTNTEAFF.

This sequence joins TRBV27 and TRBJ1-5, with a tentative D call TRBD1 (5 bases). V lost 6 bases, J lost 3 bases, and 18 bases lay in between. The CDR3 extends over 16 amino acids. The germline V gene has CDR1 MNHEY and CDR2 SMNVEV (reference sequence). The CDR3 DNA reads TGTGCCAGCAGCTGGGGGGGAGGGGATTTCAATCAGCCCCAGCATTTT. This sequence encodes CASSWGGGDFNQPQHF.

The chain carries TRBV7-2 and TRBJ2-7, with D possibly TRBD2 on 6 matching bases. Between the trimmed V and J ends, which lost 1 base and 0 bases, there was a span of 13 bases. This CDR3 region has 16 residues. Germline V gene data show CDR1 as SGHTA and CDR2 as FQGNSA. The CDR3 reads CASSLVSGVSSYEQYF. DNA of the CDR3: TGTGCCAGCAGCTTAGTCTCGGGGGTCTCCTCCTACGAGCAGTACTTC.

CDR3 sequence (DNA): TGTGCCAGCAGTTTACACATACAGGGATCTGGAAACACCATATATTTT. Translation: CASSLHIQGSGNTIYF. The rearrangement joins TRBV28 to TRBJ1-3, with D possibly matching TRBD1 (6 bases). The V gene's germline CDR1 is MDHEN and CDR2 SYDVKM. The CDR3 sequence is 16 residues long. V was shortened by 2 bases and J by 1 base, with 12 bases between the two germline ends.

The chain uses TRBV4-1 and TRBJ1-2; 7 bases are a match to TRBD1. The ends lost 0 bases at V and 4 bases at J; junction bases unmatched: 8. The CDR3 is made up of 16 amino acids. Looked up from germline, CDR1 is MGHRA and CDR2 is YSYEKL. In DNA form, the CDR3 reads TGCGCCAGCAGCCAAGATCAGGGGGGTCAGGGCTATGGCTACACCTTC. Protein product: CASSQDQGGQGYGYTF.

The CDR3 loop is CASRLTSGSKYEQFF. CDR3 DNA sequence: TGTGCCAGTAGACTCACTAGCGGGAGTAAATATGAGCAGTTCTTC. V usage is TRBV19 and J usage is TRBJ2-1; 11 nucleotides agree with TRBD2. In germline, CDR1 is LNHDA, CDR2 SQIVND (reference sequence). This CDR3 is built from 15 residues. Trimming cost V 6 bases and J 8 bases; bases outside gene matches: 9. The full variable domain, with the rest looked up from reference TRBV19 and TRBJ2-1, is DGGITQSPKYLFRKEGQNVTLSCEQNLNHDAMYWYRQDPGQGLRLIYYSQIVNDFQKGDIAEGYSVSREKKESFPLTVTSAQKNPTAFYLCASRLTSGSKYEQFFGPGTRLTVL.

The V call is TRBV7-9, the J call TRBJ2-1; 10 nucleotides line up with TRBD2. Unmatched junction bases numbered 8, after V lost 5 bases and J lost 7 bases. Germline CDR1 is SEHNR and CDR2 is FQNEAQ (reference sequence). The CDR3 runs 15 residues. In DNA form, the CDR3 reads TGTGCCAGCAGCCTAAGGAGACTAGCGGGTAATGAGCAGTTCTTC. This translates into CASSLRRLAGNEQFF.

The V call is TRBV15, the J call TRBJ1-5; tentatively, D is TRBD1 (6 bases). The CDR3 contains 15 residues. Trimming pared 3 bases from V and 3 bases from J, leaving 12 bases between. Germline V gene sequence: CDR1 LNHNV, CDR2 YYDKDF (reference sequence). The CDR3 sequence is CATSRATGVNQPQHF. CDR3 DNA sequence: TGTGCCACCAGCAGGGCGACAGGAGTCAATCAGCCCCAGCATTTT.

The chain combines TRBV19 with TRBJ2-2; 9 bases match TRBD1. The trim removed 5 bases at V and 1 base at J, leaving 8 bases unmatched. The CDR3 is 17 amino acids. The V gene's germline CDR1 is LNHDA and CDR2 SQIVND (reference sequence). CDR3 coding DNA: TGTGCCAGTAGTGATGCCGGGACAGGGAAGAACACCGGGGAGCTGTTTTTT. Its protein is CASSDAGTGKNTGELFF.